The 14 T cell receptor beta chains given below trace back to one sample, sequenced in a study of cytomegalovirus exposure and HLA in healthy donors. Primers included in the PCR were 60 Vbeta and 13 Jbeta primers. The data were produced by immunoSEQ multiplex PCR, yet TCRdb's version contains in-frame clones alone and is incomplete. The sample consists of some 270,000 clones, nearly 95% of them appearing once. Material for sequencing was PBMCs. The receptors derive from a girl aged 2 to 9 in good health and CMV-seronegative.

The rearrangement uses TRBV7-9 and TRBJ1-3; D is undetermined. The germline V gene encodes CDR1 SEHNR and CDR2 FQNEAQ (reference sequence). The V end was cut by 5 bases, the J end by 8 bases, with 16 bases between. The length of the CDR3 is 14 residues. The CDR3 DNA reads TGTGCCAGCAGCCTCCCTCAGGCGGGATACACCATATATTTT. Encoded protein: CASSLPQAGYTIYF.

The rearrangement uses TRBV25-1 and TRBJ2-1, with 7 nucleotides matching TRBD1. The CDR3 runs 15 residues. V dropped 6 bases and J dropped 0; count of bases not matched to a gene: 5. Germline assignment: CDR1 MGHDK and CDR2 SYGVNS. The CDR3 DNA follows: TGTGCCAGCAGGGACCACAGGGGCTCCTACAATGAGCAGTTCTTC. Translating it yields CASRDHRGSYNEQFF.

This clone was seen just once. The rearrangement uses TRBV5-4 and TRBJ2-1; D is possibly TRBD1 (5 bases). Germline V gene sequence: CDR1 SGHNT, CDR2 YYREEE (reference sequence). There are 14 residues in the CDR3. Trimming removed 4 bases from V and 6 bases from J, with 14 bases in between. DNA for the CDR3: TGTGCCAGCAGCCTCCCGCAGGGTGCCAATGAGCAGTTCTTC. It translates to CASSLPQGANEQFF.

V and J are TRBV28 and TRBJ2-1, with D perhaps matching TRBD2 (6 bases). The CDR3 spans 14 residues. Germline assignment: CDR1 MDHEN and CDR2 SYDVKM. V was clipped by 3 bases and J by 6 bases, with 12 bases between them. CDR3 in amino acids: CASSFGGAGNEQFF. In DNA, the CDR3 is TGTGCCAGCAGTTTTGGCGGGGCGGGCAATGAGCAGTTCTTC. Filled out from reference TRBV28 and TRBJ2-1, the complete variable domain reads DVKVTQSSRYLVKRTGEKVFLECVQDMDHENMFWYRQDPGLGLRLIYFSYDVKMKEKGDIPEGYSVSREKKERFSLILESASTNQTSMYLCASSFGGAGNEQFFGPGTRLTVL.

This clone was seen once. The CDR3 DNA sequence: TGCGCCAGCAGCCCAACCGGGACAGAATACTATGGCTACACCTTC. Amino acid sequence: CASSPTGTEYYGYTF. This chain uses TRBV4-1 with TRBJ1-2, with 7 bases lining up with TRBD1. The length of the CDR3 is 15 residues. V lost 4 bases, J lost 3 bases, and 8 bases stayed unmatched. In germline, CDR1 is MGHRA, CDR2 YSYEKL.

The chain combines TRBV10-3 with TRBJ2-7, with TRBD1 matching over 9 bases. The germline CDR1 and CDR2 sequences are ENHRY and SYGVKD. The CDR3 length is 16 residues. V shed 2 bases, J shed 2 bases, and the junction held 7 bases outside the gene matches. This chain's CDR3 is CAISERLGQGTYEQYF. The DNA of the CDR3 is TGTGCCATCAGTGAGCGGCTGGGACAGGGCACCTACGAGCAGTACTTC.

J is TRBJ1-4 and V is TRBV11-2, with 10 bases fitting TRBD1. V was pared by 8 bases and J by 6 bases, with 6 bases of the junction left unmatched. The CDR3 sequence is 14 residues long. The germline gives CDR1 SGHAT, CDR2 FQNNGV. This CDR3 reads CASRLTGGDEKLFF. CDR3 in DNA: TGTGCCAGCCGACTGACAGGGGGCGATGAAAAACTGTTTTTT. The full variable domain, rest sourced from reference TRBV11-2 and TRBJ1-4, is EAGVAQSPRYKIIEKRQSVAFWCNPISGHATLYWYQQILGQGPKLLIQFQNNGVVDDSQLPKDRFSAERLKGVDSTLKIQPAKLEDSAVYLCASRLTGGDEKLFFGSGTQLSVL.

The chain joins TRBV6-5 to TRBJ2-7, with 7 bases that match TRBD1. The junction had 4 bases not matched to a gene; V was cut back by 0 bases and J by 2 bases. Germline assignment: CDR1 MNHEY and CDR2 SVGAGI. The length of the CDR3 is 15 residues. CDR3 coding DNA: TGTGCCAGCAGTTACTCCGGACAGGACACCTACGAGCAGTACTTC. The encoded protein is CASSYSGQDTYEQYF.

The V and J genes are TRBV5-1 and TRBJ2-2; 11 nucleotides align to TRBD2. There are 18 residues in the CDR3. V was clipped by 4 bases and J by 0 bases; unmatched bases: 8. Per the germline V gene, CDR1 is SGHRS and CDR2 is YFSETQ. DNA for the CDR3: TGCGCCAGCAGCAGGCCGGGACTAGCGGAACCGAACACCGGGGAGCTGTTTTTT. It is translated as CASSRPGLAEPNTGELFF.

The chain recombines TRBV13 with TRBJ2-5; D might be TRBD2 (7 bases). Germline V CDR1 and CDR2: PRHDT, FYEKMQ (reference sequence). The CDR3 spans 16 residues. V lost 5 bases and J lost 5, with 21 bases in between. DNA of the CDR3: TGTGCCAGCAGCACCCGAGGGGGGGGCAGTAAGGAGACCCAGTACTTC. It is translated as CASSTRGGGSKETQYF.

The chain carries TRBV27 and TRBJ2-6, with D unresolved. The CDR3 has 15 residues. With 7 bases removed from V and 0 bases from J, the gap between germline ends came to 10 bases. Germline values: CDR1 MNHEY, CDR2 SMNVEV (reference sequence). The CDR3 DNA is TGTGCCAGCACTACGCCCTCCTCTGGGGCCAACGTCCTGACTTTC. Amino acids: CASTTPSSGANVLTF.

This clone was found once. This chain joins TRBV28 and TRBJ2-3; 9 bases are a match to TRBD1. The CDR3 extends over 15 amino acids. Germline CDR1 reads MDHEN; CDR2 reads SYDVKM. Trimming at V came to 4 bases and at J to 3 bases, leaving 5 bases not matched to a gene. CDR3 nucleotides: TGTGCCAGCAGTTCTCCGGGACAGGGAACAGATACGCAGTATTTT. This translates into CASSSPGQGTDTQYF. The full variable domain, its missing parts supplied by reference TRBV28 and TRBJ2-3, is DVKVTQSSRYLVKRTGEKVFLECVQDMDHENMFWYRQDPGLGLRLIYFSYDVKMKEKGDIPEGYSVSREKKERFSLILESASTNQTSMYLCASSSPGQGTDTQYFGPGTRLTVL.

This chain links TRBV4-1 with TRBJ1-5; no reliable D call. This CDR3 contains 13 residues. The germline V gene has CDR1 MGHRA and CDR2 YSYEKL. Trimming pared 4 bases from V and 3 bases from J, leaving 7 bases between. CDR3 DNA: TGCGCCAGCAGCCCCAACATCAATCAGCCCCAGCATTTT. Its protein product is CASSPNINQPQHF.

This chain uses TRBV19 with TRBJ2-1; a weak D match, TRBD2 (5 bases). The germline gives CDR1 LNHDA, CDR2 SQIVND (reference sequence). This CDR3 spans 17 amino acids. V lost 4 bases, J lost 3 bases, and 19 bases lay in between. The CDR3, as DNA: TGTGCCAGTAGTAGGCACGCGGACTCTCTCCTCTACAATGAGCAGTTCTTC. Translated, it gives CASSRHADSLLYNEQFF.